This T cell receptor beta chain was recorded in a study of cytomegalovirus exposure and HLA in healthy donors listed by TCRdb under 2017. Some background on the complete study: According to a later analysis, the roughly 120 validation repertoires were produced on the same platform as the 666 repertoires of the first cohort. The aim of the study was to test whether cataloging public T cell receptors could identify signatures of past pathogen exposure. Besides the first cohort of under 700 subjects, a separate validation cohort made up of roughly 120 different subjects was used. To predict cytomegalovirus infection status, the study brought together high-throughput TCR immunosequencing, statistical association of individual TCRs with disease status, and machine learning.

The method was the immunoSEQ multiplex PCR assay. Per the authors' processing: A statistical classification framework was built for diagnosing cytomegalovirus status from the catalog of TCR beta chain sequences. TCRdb's version of the immuneACCESS table is confined to in-frame rearrangements and falls short of the full clone set. An unresolved V gene accounts for under half of the shortfall where checked; the remainder is of unknown origin. The D gene and trimming were derived from the DNA, and the V and J assignments and clone size from that table. Present in this sample are 160,000 or so clones, around 89% of which were seen just once. The ten largest clones capture 2.5% to 3.5% of the sample. Of note for this clone: Which antigen it targets is not known. Per-nucleotide qualities are absent, and no much larger clonotype sits a single base away.

Donors formed part of the validation cohort, which comprised some 120 subjects and was distinct from the first cohort of over 500 subjects. Spanning cysteine to phenylalanine, the CDR3 consists of 15 amino acids. The read is trimmed to its CDR3 DNA, 45 bases read in frame from base 1. V ends up 6 bases short and J 6 bases short, with an unmatched junction base count of 5. The germline V gene provides CDR1 LGHNA and CDR2 YSLEER. Paper-wide results and their limitations: Most TCR sequences were seen in very few donors, while some public TCRs were found in many individuals. According to the authors, the approach could potentially be generalized to other disease states and immunological phenotypes. A later analysis had no HLA typing for the validation cohort, so co-occurrence there was scored across all 130 or so repertoires. A few of the identified cytomegalovirus-associated TCR beta chains were confirmed in vitro to be specific for cytomegalovirus antigens. Subsequent analysis determined that TCRs grouped into clusters in the first cohort also showed a tendency toward co-occurrence across the 120 or so validation repertoires, and 85% to 95% of cluster scores exceeded 0. In both the original and validation cohorts, the classifier was reported to diagnose cytomegalovirus status with high specificity and sensitivity. In the study, about 150 TCR beta chains were listed as associated with cytomegalovirus.

This TCR was recovered from a man in his late teens or twenties in good health and CMV-seronegative. Sequencing used PBMCs. The rearranged chain carries TRBV4-3 and TRBJ2-1, and 13 junction bases match TRBD2. The DNA reads TGCGCCAGCAGTAGAGGGACTAGCGGGATCAATGAGCAGTTCTTC. Translated, it gives CASSRGTSGINEQFF.